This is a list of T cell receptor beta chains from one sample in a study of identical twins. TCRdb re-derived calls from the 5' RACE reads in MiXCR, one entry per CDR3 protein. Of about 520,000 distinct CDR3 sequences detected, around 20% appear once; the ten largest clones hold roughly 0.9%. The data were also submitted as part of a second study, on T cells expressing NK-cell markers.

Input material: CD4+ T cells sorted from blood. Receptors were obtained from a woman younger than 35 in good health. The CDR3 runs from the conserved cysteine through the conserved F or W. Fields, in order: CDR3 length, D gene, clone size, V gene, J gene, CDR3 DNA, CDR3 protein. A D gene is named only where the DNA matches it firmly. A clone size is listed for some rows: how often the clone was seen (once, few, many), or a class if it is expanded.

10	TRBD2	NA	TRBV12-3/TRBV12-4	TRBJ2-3	TGTGCCAGCACCGGGGGGACGCAGTATTTT	CASTGGTQYF
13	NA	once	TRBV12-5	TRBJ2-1	TGTGCTAGTGGTTTGTACAGCTACAATGAGCAGTTCTTC	CASGLYSYNEQFF
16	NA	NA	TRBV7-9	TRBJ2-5	TGTGCCAGCAGCTTAATTCGGGGGGACAGCCAAGAGACCCAGTACTTC	CASSLIRGDSQETQYF
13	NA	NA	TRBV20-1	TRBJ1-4	TGCAGTGCTTGTTACAGGGAGAGGGAAAAACTGTTTTTT	CSACYREREKLFF
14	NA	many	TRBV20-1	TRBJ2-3	TGCAGTGCTGGTGCAGGGACTAGCACAGATACGCAGTATTTT	CSAGAGTSTDTQYF
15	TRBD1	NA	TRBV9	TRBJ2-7	TGTGCCAGCAGCAGATTACAGGGGGACTCCTACGAGCAGTACTTC	CASSRLQGDSYEQYF
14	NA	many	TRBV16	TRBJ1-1	TGTGCCAGCAGCAAAAGAACAGGGTCCACTGAAGCTTTCTTT	CASSKRTGSTEAFF
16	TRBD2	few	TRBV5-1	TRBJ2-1	TGCGCCAGCAGCTTGGGTGCTAGCGGGACTTACAATGAGCAGTTCTTC	CASSLGASGTYNEQFF
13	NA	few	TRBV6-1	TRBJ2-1	TGTGCCAGCTATCCCGAGGGAATGGGTGAGCAGTTCTTC	CASYPEGMGEQFF
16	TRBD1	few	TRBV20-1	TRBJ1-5	TGCAGTGCTCCCCTTAGGGGGACAGGTAGCAATCAGCCCCAGCATTTT	CSAPLRGTGSNQPQHF
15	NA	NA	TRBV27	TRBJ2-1	TGTGCCAGCGGGATACTGAAGGACTACTACAATGAGCAGTTCTTC	CASGILKDYYNEQFF
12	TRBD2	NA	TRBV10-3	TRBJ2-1	TGTGCCATCAGTTGGACTAGCGGGGAGCAGTTCTTC	CAISWTSGEQFF
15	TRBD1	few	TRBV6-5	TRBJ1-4	TGTGCCAGCAGTTACAAGTTGACAGGGGATGAAAAACTGTTTTTT	CASSYKLTGDEKLFF
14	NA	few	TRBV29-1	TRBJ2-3	TGCAGCGTTAGACCGGGGAGTCCCACAGATACGCAGTATTTT	CSVRPGSPTDTQYF
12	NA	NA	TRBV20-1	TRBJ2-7	TGCAGTGGAAAGGGGGGGACCTACGAGCAGTACTTC	CSGKGGTYEQYF
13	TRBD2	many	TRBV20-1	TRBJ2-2	TGCAGTGCTAGAGGCGGGAGTACCGGGGAGCTGTTTTTT	CSARGGSTGELFF
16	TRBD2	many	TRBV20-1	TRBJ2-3	TGCAGTGCTAGGCGGGGCCTAGCGGGGGGGAGAGATACGCAGTATTTT	CSARRGLAGGRDTQYF
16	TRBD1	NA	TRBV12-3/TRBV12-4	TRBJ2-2	TGTGCCAGCAGTTTTAGCAGGGGGTTAAACACCGGGGAGCTGTTTTTT	CASSFSRGLNTGELFF